The rows below give T cell receptor beta chains drawn from one sample of a study of T cells in Graves' hyperthyroidism and ophthalmopathy. TCRdb independently ran MiXCR on the multiplex PCR reads; one entry per CDR3 protein. The sample lists about 740,000 distinct CDR3 sequences, less than 15% occurring once. What was sequenced was blood. The receptor source for this set is a woman between 18 and 29 years old with Graves' hyperthyroidism. CDR3s include the opening cysteine and the closing phenylalanine or tryptophan. The D gene is left open where the match is weak. Clone size is shown for a subset of rows, as once, few, many or a class of expanded clone.

V gene: TRBV7-9; D gene: -; clone size: many; J gene: TRBJ2-1; CDR3 DNA: TGTGCCAGCAGCGGGACCGCGGATGAGCAGTTCTTC; CDR3 protein: CASSGTADEQFF
V gene: TRBV5-1; D gene: TRBD1; clone size: -; J gene: TRBJ1-1; CDR3 DNA: TGCGCCAGCAGCTTGGGCGGACAGGGGGGGGCTTTCTTT; CDR3 protein: CASSLGGQGGAFF
V gene: TRBV6-1; D gene: -; clone size: many; J gene: TRBJ1-2; CDR3 DNA: TGTGCCAGCAGTGAGCATGGGGAAAAAGAAGGCTACACCTTC; CDR3 protein: CASSEHGEKEGYTF
V gene: TRBV10-1; D gene: -; clone size: -; J gene: TRBJ2-3; CDR3 DNA: TGCGCCAGCAGTGATTTTGCGAGCACAGATACGCAGTATTTT; CDR3 protein: CASSDFASTDTQYF
V gene: TRBV6-1; D gene: TRBD2; clone size: -; J gene: TRBJ2-7; CDR3 DNA: TGTGCCAGCAGTGAACCGGGGAGGGCCAATTACGAGCAGTACTTC; CDR3 protein: CASSEPGRANYEQYF
V gene: TRBV15; D gene: -; clone size: few; J gene: TRBJ1-4; CDR3 DNA: TGTGCCACCGAAACCGCTGATCGGGCTGAAAAACTGTTTTTT; CDR3 protein: CATETADRAEKLFF
V gene: TRBV6-1; D gene: TRBD2; clone size: many; J gene: TRBJ2-1; CDR3 DNA: TGTGCCAGCAGTTACACTAGCGGGATTTACAATGAGCAGTTCTTC; CDR3 protein: CASSYTSGIYNEQFF
V gene: TRBV4-1; D gene: -; clone size: -; J gene: TRBJ2-7; CDR3 DNA: TGCGCCAGCAGCCGAGTCTCAGGTGCCTCCTACGAGCAGTACTTC; CDR3 protein: CASSRVSGASYEQYF
V gene: TRBV5-6; D gene: -; clone size: many; J gene: TRBJ1-2; CDR3 DNA: TGTGCCAGCAGCCAAAGGGATGGCTACACCTTC; CDR3 protein: CASSQRDGYTF
V gene: TRBV12-3/TRBV12-4; D gene: -; clone size: many; J gene: TRBJ1-2; CDR3 DNA: TGTGCCAGCAGTTATTGGCGGGGCTACACCTTC; CDR3 protein: CASSYWRGYTF
V gene: TRBV6-2/TRBV6-3; D gene: -; clone size: many; J gene: TRBJ1-4; CDR3 DNA: TGTGCCAGCAGTCCAACCGGGACATCAGGTGAAAAACTGTTTTTT; CDR3 protein: CASSPTGTSGEKLFF
V gene: TRBV7-9; D gene: TRBD2; clone size: -; J gene: TRBJ2-2; CDR3 DNA: TGTGCCAGCAGCACTAGCGGGAGGGCCTGGGAGCTGTTTTTT; CDR3 protein: CASSTSGRAWELFF
V gene: TRBV6-1; D gene: -; clone size: many; J gene: TRBJ2-7; CDR3 DNA: TGTGCCAGCAGTGAAGTATCCTACGAGCAGTACTTC; CDR3 protein: CASSEVSYEQYF
V gene: TRBV10-1; D gene: TRBD2; clone size: few; J gene: TRBJ2-3; CDR3 DNA: TGCGCCAGCGAAGATAGCGGGAGAGGGGCAGATACGCAGTATTTT; CDR3 protein: CASEDSGRGADTQYF
V gene: TRBV18; D gene: -; clone size: many; J gene: TRBJ1-2; CDR3 DNA: TGTGCCAGCTCATCGGGCCGAGACAGCTACTATGGCTACACCTTC; CDR3 protein: CASSSGRDSYYGYTF
V gene: TRBV11-2; D gene: -; clone size: many; J gene: TRBJ2-4; CDR3 DNA: TGTGCCAGCAGCGGCCAGGCTGCCTTAGCCAAAAACATTCAGTACTTC; CDR3 protein: CASSGQAALAKNIQYF
V gene: TRBV28; D gene: -; clone size: many; J gene: TRBJ2-2; CDR3 DNA: TGTGCCAGCAGTCCCGGGATAGAGAACACCGGGGAGCTGTTTTTT; CDR3 protein: CASSPGIENTGELFF
V gene: TRBV12-3/TRBV12-4; D gene: TRBD1; clone size: few; J gene: TRBJ1-4; CDR3 DNA: TGTGCCAGCAGTCCGAGGGACAGTGTCACGGCGGCTAATGAAAAACTGTTTTTT; CDR3 protein: CASSPRDSVTAANEKLFF
V gene: TRBV27; D gene: -; clone size: -; J gene: TRBJ1-2; CDR3 DNA: TGTGCCAGCAGTTTTCAGGCCGTGGGGGGCTACACCTTC; CDR3 protein: CASSFQAVGGYTF
V gene: TRBV20-1; D gene: -; clone size: many; J gene: TRBJ2-4; CDR3 DNA: TGCAGTGCTATCCAAGGGAGTAACATTCAGTACTTC; CDR3 protein: CSAIQGSNIQYF
V gene: TRBV2; D gene: -; clone size: many; J gene: TRBJ1-5; CDR3 DNA: TGTGCCAGCAGTAAAGGTTCAGGGCTATTTAGCAATCAGCCCCAGCATTTT; CDR3 protein: CASSKGSGLFSNQPQHF
V gene: TRBV30; D gene: -; clone size: many; J gene: TRBJ2-5; CDR3 DNA: TGTGCCTGGAAAGGGGTATTAGGGACCCAGTACTTC; CDR3 protein: CAWKGVLGTQYF
V gene: TRBV28; D gene: -; clone size: -; J gene: TRBJ2-2; CDR3 DNA: TGTGCCAGTTCCACCGGGAGCCCGATACCCGGGGAGCTGTTTTTT; CDR3 protein: CASSTGSPIPGELFF
V gene: TRBV3-1; D gene: TRBD2; clone size: many; J gene: TRBJ2-7; CDR3 DNA: TGTGCCAGCAGCCCCCTTCTAGCGGTCTCCTACGAGCAGTACTTC; CDR3 protein: CASSPLLAVSYEQYF
V gene: TRBV20-1; D gene: -; clone size: -; J gene: TRBJ2-1; CDR3 DNA: TGCAGTGCTAGTTCCCTTCTAGTAGGGGGCTACAATGAGCAGTTCTTC; CDR3 protein: CSASSLLVGGYNEQFF
V gene: TRBV9; D gene: -; clone size: -; J gene: TRBJ2-2; CDR3 DNA: TGTGCCAGCAGGCCAAAGGGTTACAACACCGGGGAGCTGTTTTTT; CDR3 protein: CASRPKGYNTGELFF
V gene: TRBV4-1; D gene: TRBD1; clone size: many; J gene: TRBJ2-5; CDR3 DNA: TGCGCCAGCAGCCCGGGACAGGCGGAAGAGACCCAGTACTTC; CDR3 protein: CASSPGQAEETQYF
V gene: TRBV20-1; D gene: TRBD1; clone size: few; J gene: TRBJ1-3; CDR3 DNA: TGCAGTGCTAGGAGGACAGGAGTAAACACCATATATTTT; CDR3 protein: CSARRTGVNTIYF
V gene: TRBV20-1; D gene: -; clone size: -; J gene: TRBJ1-3; CDR3 DNA: TGCAGTGCTAGCGGAAGACAAGGGAGAAACACCATATATTTT; CDR3 protein: CSASGRQGRNTIYF
V gene: TRBV20-1; D gene: TRBD2; clone size: few; J gene: TRBJ2-2; CDR3 DNA: TGCAGTGCTAGAGGCCGGGAGGGCGCCCCCGGGGAGCTGTTTTTT; CDR3 protein: CSARGREGAPGELFF
V gene: TRBV20-1; D gene: -; clone size: -; J gene: TRBJ2-2; CDR3 DNA: TGCAGTGCTAGAGATAAAGACACCGGGGAGCTGTTTTTT; CDR3 protein: CSARDKDTGELFF
V gene: TRBV6-5; D gene: TRBD2; clone size: many; J gene: TRBJ2-1; CDR3 DNA: TGTGCCAGCAGTTACTCCCGGACTAGCGGAAACAATGAGCAGTTCTTC; CDR3 protein: CASSYSRTSGNNEQFF
V gene: TRBV2; D gene: TRBD2; clone size: -; J gene: TRBJ2-1; CDR3 DNA: TGTGCCAGCAGTGGCGTAGCGGGGGCAGGGGATGAGCAGTTCTTC; CDR3 protein: CASSGVAGAGDEQFF
V gene: TRBV19; D gene: TRBD2; clone size: many; J gene: TRBJ2-7; CDR3 DNA: TGTGCCAGCAACCATCCCGGCGGGAGCTCCTACGAGCAGTACTTC; CDR3 protein: CASNHPGGSSYEQYF
V gene: TRBV7-6; D gene: -; clone size: many; J gene: TRBJ2-5; CDR3 DNA: TGTGCCAGCAGCTTAGCCCTCCAAGAGACCCAGTACTTC; CDR3 protein: CASSLALQETQYF